The T cell receptor (beta chain) under discussion was sequenced for a study of T cells in Graves' hyperthyroidism and ophthalmopathy. About the study: Sampling of peripheral blood happened at initial diagnosis, prior to any treatment. General observations from the study: Most thyroid clonotypes expanded above 0.001 appeared in blood too.

About this clonotype itself: Its antigen is as yet unknown.

TCR beta CDR3 sequences were amplified from RNA transcripts. The primer set for the first-round RT-PCR of the TCR CDR3 was HTBI. From the multiplex PCR reads, TCRdb called clonotypes with MiXCR, one entry per CDR3 protein. The table records about 590,000 distinct CDR3 sequences, 15% to 19% of them present only once. Per the germline V gene, CDR1 is LNHDA and CDR2 is SQIVND (reference sequence). The CDR3 is made up of 16 amino acids. V was clipped by 9 bases and J by 9 bases, with 27 bases between them. Diagnoses rested on clinical symptoms, serum thyroxine and TRAb, thyroid ultrasound and orbital computed tomography.

The sample taken for sequencing was blood. J is TRBJ1-5 and V is TRBV19, with no clear D. The receptor comes from a woman aged 25 to 39 with Graves' hyperthyroidism. CDR3 protein: CASAARPDMTPWPQHF. In DNA form, the CDR3 reads TGTGCCAGCGCCGCAAGGCCCGACATGACCCCATGGCCCCAGCATTTT.